Following are 18 T cell receptor beta chains from one sample sequenced in a study of blood T cell repertoires in COVID-19. Produced via immunoSEQ multiplex PCR; TCRdb's table is partial and in-frame only. Altogether more than 85,000 clones are present, around 90% being singletons, with the ten largest covering roughly 4.2%. The source material was peripheral blood. These receptor sequences come from a human donor with COVID-19, enrolled during active disease. The donor label of this sample is uncertain.

J is TRBJ1-4 and V is TRBV5-5, with no clear D. CDR1 and CDR2 (germline): SGHKS, YYEKEE (reference sequence). There are 15 residues in the CDR3. Between the trimmed V and J ends, which lost 6 bases and 0 bases, there was a span of 12 bases. CDR3 sequence reads: CASTPGLATNEKLFF. The CDR3 coding sequence is TGTGCCAGCACGCCCGGTCTTGCAACTAATGAAAAACTGTTTTTT.

The chain has TRBV11-3 and TRBJ2-7, with D hard to call. This CDR3 comprises 13 residues. Trimming left V 0 bases short and J 4 bases short, with 7 bases between. The germline V gene has CDR1 SGHNT and CDR2 YENEEA. CDR3 bases: TGTGCCAGCAGCTTAGAACAGATATACGAGCAGTACTTC. This gives the protein CASSLEQIYEQYF. Variable domain in full (rest from reference TRBV11-3 and TRBJ2-7): EAGVVQSPRYKIIEKKQPVAFWCNPISGHNTLYWYLQNLGQGPELLIRYENEEAVDDSQLPKDRFSAERLKGVDSTLKIQPAELGDSAVYLCASSLEQIYEQYFGPGTRLTVT.

The chain is built from TRBV12-3 or TRBV12-4 and TRBJ1-2; 8 positions match TRBD1. Trimming at V came to 2 bases and at J to 6 bases, leaving 2 bases not matched to a gene. CDR3 length: 13 amino acids. CDR3: CASSLQQGDGYTF. The CDR3 nucleotides read TGTGCCAGCAGTTTACAACAGGGGGATGGCTACACCTTC.

The J gene is TRBJ2-7, the V gene TRBV9; the match to TRBD2 covers 7 bases. The CDR3 has 13 residues. Germline CDR1 and CDR2: SGDLS and YYNGEE. Germline trimming cut 6 bases from V and 5 bases from J; bases unmatched to any gene: 8. CDR3 in amino acids: CASTPGTINEQYF. As DNA, the CDR3 is TGTGCCAGCACCCCAGGGACTATTAACGAGCAGTACTTC.

This chain uses TRBV9 with TRBJ2-1, with D maybe TRBD1 (5 bases). V was cut by 1 base and J by 8 bases, with 16 bases left in between. Germline V gene data show CDR1 as SGDLS and CDR2 as YYNGEE. The CDR3 is 15 residues long. CDR3 amino acids: CASSVQGSWAYEQFF. DNA of the CDR3: TGTGCCAGCAGCGTACAGGGTTCCTGGGCTTATGAGCAGTTCTTC.

CDR3 nucleotides: TGTGCCAGCAGTTTATGGAGGGCCCGAGGTCTGTTTTTT. This codes for CASSLWRARGLFF. The chain carries TRBV28 and TRBJ1-4; no firm D call. The V end lost 0 bases, the J end lost 14 bases, and 13 bases lay between the germline ends. CDR3 size: 13 residues. Germline CDR1 is MDHEN and CDR2 is SYDVKM.

This clone was detected once. The chain employs TRBV7-9 and TRBJ1-4; maybe TRBD1 (6 bases). The V end lost 4 bases, the J end lost 5 bases, and 11 bases lay between the germline ends. Germline V CDR1 and CDR2: SEHNR, FQNEAQ (reference sequence). This CDR3 region has 14 residues. The CDR3 sequence is CASSSQGRNEKLFF. In DNA, the CDR3 is TGTGCCAGCAGCTCACAGGGACGGAATGAAAAACTGTTTTTT.

This clone is categorized as medium-sized. The genes are TRBV6-6 and TRBJ2-1; 13 positions match TRBD2. Germline loops: CDR1 MNHNY, CDR2 SVGAGI (reference sequence). Trimming cost V 5 bases and J 5 bases; bases outside gene matches: 3. This CDR3 spans 15 amino acids. CDR3 coding DNA: TGTGCCAGCAGTCAGACTAGCGGGGGGCACAATGAGCAGTTCTTC. This gives the protein CASSQTSGGHNEQFF.

CDR3 protein: CASGLSGGRGTDTQYF. The CDR3 nucleotides read TGTGCTAGTGGTTTGTCTGGCGGGAGAGGAACAGATACGCAGTATTTT. The chain couples TRBV12-5 to TRBJ2-3; TRBD2 agrees at 7 bases. CDR3 length equals 16 residues. The V gene's germline CDR1 is LGHNT and CDR2 FRNRAP. V gave up 2 bases and J gave up 3 bases; unmatched junction bases: 8.

The chain links TRBV6-2 or TRBV6-3 to TRBJ1-5; TRBD1 matches 8 bases. This CDR3 comprises 16 residues. Germline V gene lookup returns CDR1 MNHEY and CDR2 SVGEGT. V dropped 2 bases and J dropped 5; count of bases not matched to a gene: 8. In DNA form, the CDR3 reads TGTGCCAGCAGTTACGGACAGGGAAGGTTAGATCAGCCCCAGCATTTT. Amino acids: CASSYGQGRLDQPQHF.

This chain joins TRBV21-1 and TRBJ2-5; TRBD2, the D gene given by the table, was not confirmed from the DNA. TRBV21-1 is assigned pseudogene status. The CDR3 is made up of 16 amino acids. Here the CDR3 reads CASSKPRHREGKTQYF. In DNA, the CDR3 is TGTGCCAGCAGCAAACCTCGCCACAGGGAGGGAAAGACCCAGTACTTC.

The rearrangement links TRBV14 to TRBJ1-2, with D uncertain. From germline, CDR1 is SGHDN and CDR2 FVKESK. The CDR3 is made up of 16 amino acids. Trimming removed 0 bases from V and 0 bases from J, with 11 bases in between. The CDR3: CASSQDLPIANYGYTF. Here the CDR3 DNA reads TGTGCCAGCAGCCAAGATTTGCCCATAGCTAACTATGGCTACACCTTC.

The chain combines TRBV3-1 (or the pseudogene TRBV3-2) with TRBJ1-1; D unresolved. Trimming left V 3 bases short and J 8 bases short, with 10 bases between. Germline loops: CDR1 LGHDT, CDR2 YNNKEL (reference sequence). The CDR3 length is 12 residues. CDR3 amino acids: CASSQVKTEAFF. CDR3 nucleotides: TGTGCCAGCAGCCAGGTGAAGACAGAAGCTTTCTTT.

This chain links TRBV3-1 (or the pseudogene TRBV3-2) with TRBJ2-1; TRBD2 matches at 9 bases. Per germline, CDR1 LGHDT and CDR2 YNNKEL (reference sequence). With V trimmed by 4 bases and J by 5 bases, 9 bases remained unmatched. The CDR3 totals 16 residues. DNA for the CDR3: TGTGCCAGCAGCCTCTTAAGCGGGGGGTTTCACAATGAGCAGTTCTTC. As protein: CASSLLSGGFHNEQFF.

The chain recombines TRBV4-1 with TRBJ2-7, with TRBD1 as a possible D gene (5 bases). CDR3 length: 15 amino acids. Germline CDR1 and CDR2: MGHRA and YSYEKL. Trimming cost V 1 base and J 4 bases, with 14 bases left between them. The CDR3, as DNA: TGCGCCAGCAGCCAAGTCGCAGGGAAAGATTACGAGCAGTACTTC. This sequence encodes CASSQVAGKDYEQYF.

The CDR3 DNA reads TGTGCCAGCAGTTACTCGATAGGGGGTATAGGCACAGATACGCAGTATTTT. Translating it yields CASSYSIGGIGTDTQYF. The chain joins TRBV6-2 or TRBV6-3 to TRBJ2-3; D might be TRBD1 (6 bases). V was cut by 0 bases and J by 1 base, with 14 bases left in between. Per germline, CDR1 MNHEY and CDR2 SVGEGT. There are 17 residues in the CDR3.

The V call is TRBV7-6, the J call TRBJ1-5; D is perhaps TRBD1 (6 bases). V was pared by 3 bases and J by 6 bases, with 15 bases between. CDR1 is SGHVS, CDR2 FNYEAQ, per germline. The CDR3 length is 15 residues. The CDR3 DNA sequence: TGTGCCAGCAGCTTTTCACAGGGAATGGGTCAGCCCCAGCATTTT. This encodes CASSFSQGMGQPQHF. The variable domain in full, completed from reference TRBV7-6 and TRBJ1-5, reads GAGVSQSPRYKVTKRGQDVALRCDPISGHVSLYWYRQALGQGPEFLTYFNYEAQQDKSGLPNDRFSAERPEGSISTLTIQRTEQRDSAMYRCASSFSQGMGQPQHFGDGTRLSIL.

The rearrangement links TRBV19 to TRBJ1-2, with D uncertain. Germline V lookup: CDR1 LNHDA, CDR2 SQIVND (reference sequence). CDR3 size: 16 residues. V was clipped by 3 bases and J by 0 bases, with 14 bases between them. CDR3 in DNA: TGTGCCAGTAGTATCCAGTTCAGCGGACCTAACTATGGCTACACCTTC. Its translation: CASSIQFSGPNYGYTF.